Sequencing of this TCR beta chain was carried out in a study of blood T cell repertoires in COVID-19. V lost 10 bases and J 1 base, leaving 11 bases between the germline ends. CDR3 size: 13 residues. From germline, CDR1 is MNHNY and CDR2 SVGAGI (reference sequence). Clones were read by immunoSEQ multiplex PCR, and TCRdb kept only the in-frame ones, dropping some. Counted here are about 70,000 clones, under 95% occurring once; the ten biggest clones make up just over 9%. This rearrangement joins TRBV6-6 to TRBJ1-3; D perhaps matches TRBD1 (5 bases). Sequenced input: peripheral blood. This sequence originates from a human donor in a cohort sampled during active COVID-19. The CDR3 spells CATATGSGNTIYF. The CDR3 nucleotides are TGTGCCACCGCTACAGGTTCTGGAAACACCATATATTTT.